The 14 T cell receptor beta chains reported below all come from one sample, sequenced in a study of blood T cell repertoires in COVID-19. Generated by immunoSEQ multiplex PCR, the TCRdb table keeps only in-frame clones and is missing some. This table has about 81,000 clones, approximately 90% appearing once. Sequencing was done on a sample of PBMCs or T cells enriched from blood (not recorded which). Source of these receptors: a woman aged 45 to 65 with acute COVID-19.

The chain employs TRBV14 and TRBJ2-3, with D possibly TRBD2 on 6 matching bases. The CDR3 contains 17 residues. Germline CDR1 and CDR2: SGHDN and FVKESK. V gave up 6 bases and J gave up 2 bases, with 21 bases separating them. The CDR3, as DNA: TGTGCCAGCAGTCCCAAGGCGGAGCGGGCATTCACAGATACGCAGTATTTT. It is translated as CASSPKAERAFTDTQYF.

This clone has a single count. The chain is built from TRBV11-1 and TRBJ1-4; D not certain. Trimming shortened V by 2 bases and J by 1 base, and 8 bases separated the two germline ends. The CDR3 runs to 15 residues. CDR1 is SGHAT, CDR2 FQDESV, per germline (reference sequence). The CDR3 coding sequence is TGTGCCAGCAGCTTATTCGGCGGAACTAATGAAAAACTGTTTTTT. It yields the protein CASSLFGGTNEKLFF. Based on the CDR3 plus reference TRBV11-1 and TRBJ1-4, the full variable domain is EAEVAQSPRYKITEKSQAVAFWCDPISGHATLYWYRQILGQGPELLVQFQDESVVDDSQLPKDRFSAERLKGVDSTLKIQPAELGDSAMYLCASSLFGGTNEKLFFGSGTQLSVL.

This chain connects TRBV2 to TRBJ2-6; D possibly corresponds to TRBD2 (5 bases). Trimming cost V 2 bases and J 3 bases, with 8 bases left between them. There are 15 residues in the CDR3. Per the germline V gene, CDR1 is SNHLY and CDR2 is FYNNEI. The DNA for the CDR3 is TGTGCCAGCAGTGAACTCGGGGTTGGGGCCAACGTCCTGACTTTC. This translates into CASSELGVGANVLTF.

This clone was counted only a few times. The V gene is TRBV4-3, the J gene TRBJ2-1; 9 nucleotides agree with TRBD2. Germline CDR1 reads LGHNA; CDR2 reads YSLEER. The ends lost 0 bases at V and 8 bases at J; junction bases unmatched: 11. This CDR3 comprises 17 residues. CDR3 loop: CASSQDIGTSRRDEQFF. CDR3 nucleotide sequence: TGCGCCAGCAGCCAAGACATCGGGACTAGCAGGAGAGATGAGCAGTTCTTC.

This clone was detected only a few times. The chain joins TRBV6-5 to TRBJ1-5; possibly TRBD1 for D (5 bases). V lost 5 bases and J lost 3, with 11 bases in between. The CDR3 contains 14 residues. Looked up from germline, CDR1 is MNHEY and CDR2 is SVGAGI. The DNA for the CDR3 is TGTGCCAGCAGTCCCGACAGCCACAATCAGCCCCAGCATTTT. Translation gives CASSPDSHNQPQHF.

This clone was seen a single time. The V gene is TRBV6-4, the J gene TRBJ2-2, with 7 positions matching TRBD1. The CDR3 has 14 amino acids. The V gene's germline CDR1 is MRHNA and CDR2 SNTAGT. After removal of 6 bases from V and 0 bases from J, the junction contained 1 base not matched to a gene. DNA for the CDR3: TGTGCCAGCAGAACAGGGGCGAACACCGGGGAGCTGTTTTTT. Encoded protein: CASRTGANTGELFF.

The chain couples TRBV18 to TRBJ1-3, with 10 bases that match TRBD1. This CDR3 region has 17 residues. CDR1 and CDR2 from the germline V gene are KGHSH and LQKENI. After removal of 6 bases from V and 1 base from J, the junction contained 9 bases not matched to a gene. The CDR3 reads CASSLDRGRISGNTIYF. In nucleotides, the CDR3 is TGTGCCAGCTCTCTCGACAGGGGGCGAATTTCTGGAAACACCATATATTTT. Full variable domain (rest looked up from reference TRBV18 and TRBJ1-3): NAGVMQNPRHLVRRRGQEARLRCSPMKGHSHVYWYRQLPEEGLKFMVYLQKENIIDESGMPKERFSAEFPKEGPSILRIQQVVRGDSAAYFCASSLDRGRISGNTIYFGEGSWLTVV.

J is TRBJ2-3 and V is TRBV7-9; the D is unclear. Germline V gene data show CDR1 as SEHNR and CDR2 as FQNEAQ (reference sequence). The CDR3 extends over 15 amino acids. V dropped 1 base and J dropped 1 base, with 9 bases sitting between them. The CDR3 DNA is TGTGCCAGCAGCTTAGGCCAGGTGGGCACAGATACGCAGTATTTT. Its translation: CASSLGQVGTDTQYF.

This clone was counted once. The chain links TRBV7-2 to TRBJ1-2; weak D call: TRBD1 (5 bases). Germline V lookup: CDR1 SGHTA, CDR2 FQGNSA. The V and J ends lost 7 bases and 3 bases respectively, with 12 bases between them. The CDR3 spans 13 residues. The CDR3 spells CASTFATDYGYTF. The CDR3 DNA is TGTGCCAGCACTTTCGCGACAGACTATGGCTACACCTTC.

The chain carries TRBV3-1 (or the pseudogene TRBV3-2) and TRBJ1-5; 11 nucleotides match TRBD1. Trimming cost V 0 bases and J 5 bases; bases outside gene matches: 3. The CDR3 totals 16 residues. Germline loops: CDR1 LGHDT, CDR2 YNNKEL (reference sequence). The CDR3 sequence: CASSQDRGQGDQPQHF. In nucleotides, the CDR3 is TGTGCCAGCAGCCAAGATCGGGGACAGGGGGATCAGCCCCAGCATTTT.

This clone showed up just once. The CDR3 coding sequence is TGTGCCAGCAGCACGGGGGAACAAATCCCTGGAAATCAGCCCCAGCATTTT. Translating it yields CASSTGEQIPGNQPQHF. The rearrangement joins TRBV7-2 to TRBJ1-5, with D perhaps matching TRBD1 (5 bases). The CDR3 contains 17 residues. Trimming pared 5 bases from V and 4 bases from J, leaving 21 bases between. Germline CDR1 and CDR2: SGHTA and FQGNSA. The variable domain in full, completed from reference TRBV7-2 and TRBJ1-5, reads GAGVSQSPSNKVTEKGKDVELRCDPISGHTALYWYRQSLGQGLEFLIYFQGNSAPDKSGLPSDRFSAERTGGSVSTLTIQRTQQEDSAVYLCASSTGEQIPGNQPQHFGDGTRLSIL.

J is TRBJ1-1 and V is TRBV11-2; tentatively, D is TRBD1 (6 bases). Germline V gene data show CDR1 as SGHAT and CDR2 as FQNNGV. V shed 3 bases and J shed 8 bases, with 13 bases lying between them. This CDR3 contains 13 residues. CDR3 in amino acids: CASSFTGSGEAFF. The CDR3 DNA reads TGTGCCAGCAGCTTTACAGGGAGTGGGGAAGCTTTCTTT. Complete variable domain (other parts from reference TRBV11-2 and TRBJ1-1): EAGVAQSPRYKIIEKRQSVAFWCNPISGHATLYWYQQILGQGPKLLIQFQNNGVVDDSQLPKDRFSAERLKGVDSTLKIQPAKLEDSAVYLCASSFTGSGEAFFGQGTRLTVV.

This chain links TRBV4-1 with TRBJ1-1; 8 bases fit TRBD1. CDR1 MGHRA and CDR2 YSYEKL come from the germline V gene. Trimming at V came to 3 bases and at J to 5 bases, leaving 11 bases not matched to a gene. The CDR3 covers 16 residues. The CDR3 DNA is TGCGCCAGCAGCCACGATTCGCGGACAGGGAATACTGAAGCTTTCTTT. Amino acid sequence: CASSHDSRTGNTEAFF.

This clone has only a few counts. The same CDR3 is also encoded by other DNA sequences in this sample. The V call is TRBV6-5, the J call TRBJ1-1; no firm D call. Trimming left V 0 bases short and J 4 bases short, with 6 bases between. CDR1 is MNHEY, CDR2 SVGAGI, per germline. There are 13 residues in the CDR3. The DNA for the CDR3 is TGTGCCAGCAGTTACTCGACGGGCACTGAAGCTTTCTTT. Protein product: CASSYSTGTEAFF.